This TCR beta chain comes out of a study of CD8+ T cells in alopecia areata. Study details: Those treated were given oral tofacitinib at 5 to 10 mg twice daily. For 6 to 18 months, tofacitinib was taken, and 6 months off drug followed.

Concerning this clone itself: What it binds is not known.

Specified treatment: oral pan-JAK inhibitor, 5-10 mg twice daily. General observations from the study: Many of the expanded lesional clones endured in scalp and blood while on tofacitinib. Tofacitinib produced a significant decrease in scalp clonality and in expanded CD8+ clones among the top 100.

Once RNA had been extracted, it was reverse transcribed into cDNA to act as the sequencing template. Assay: immunoSEQ multiplex PCR; the TCRdb copy retains only in-frame clones and omits some. The sample has 170,000 or so clones, roughly 53% seen once. This CDR3 is built from 12 residues. From germline, CDR1 is GTSNPN and CDR2 SVGIG (reference sequence). The V end lost 3 bases, the J end lost 11 bases, and 16 bases lay between the germline ends. Here the sequenced sample was CD8+ T cells sorted from blood, taken at week 24, from a patient treated with tofacitinib. The chain uses TRBV30 and TRBJ1-1; perhaps TRBD1 as D (6 bases). The origin of this receptor is a human donor with alopecia areata. The CDR3 reads CAWSPEGHDAFF. Here the CDR3 DNA reads TGTGCCTGGAGCCCAGAGGGACACGACGCTTTCTTT.